One T cell receptor (beta chain) is described in this entry. This receptor's antigen is unknown. Base qualities were left out, and no much larger clone turns up one base away. Libraries were built with the immunoSEQ multiplex PCR assay. RNA was extracted from all samples and reverse transcribed into cDNA as template for TCR sequencing. SuperScript III was used for first-strand cDNA synthesis, primed with a 2:1 mix of oligo-dT and random hexamers. A synthetic immune receptor repertoire was used to assess amplification bias, and residual bias was removed computationally. In the paper's pipeline: Raw reads were preprocessed for error removal, and CDR3 was defined according to IMGT conventions as running from the conserved cysteine to phenylalanine. Clonality was computed as 1 minus the Shannon entropy, with the entropy normalized by log2 of the number of productive unique TCRs. Whether scalp clones were CD4 or CD8 was inferred by matching scalp TCRbeta sequences against CD4 and CD8 repertoires sorted from blood. TCRdb holds this immuneACCESS table with in-frame rearrangements only. Some clones are missing; in checked studies, unresolved V genes explain under half, and the rest has no known cause. D and trimming come from the DNA, and the V and J calls and clone size come from that table. Within this sample are approximately 180,000 clones, with under 80% of them counted one time only. The ten largest make up under 1.5% of the sample.

This sample is part of a study of CD8+ T cells in alopecia areata (dated by TCRdb to the late 2010s). As for the study more broadly: The treated patients, all with moderate-to-severe alopecia areata, were enrolled in an open-label pilot trial of oral tofacitinib given at 5 to 10 mg twice daily. Patients stayed on tofacitinib for 6 to 18 months and then had 6 months of follow-up off drug so that delayed response and recurrence could be assessed. Disease severity in treated patients was measured with the SALT score, which quantifies the percentage of affected scalp surface area. To study T cell clonal expansion in alopecia areata, the researchers applied high-throughput TCRbeta sequencing to both the C3H/HeJ mouse model and human patients. In humans, TCRbeta sequencing was performed on scalp tissue and on sorted CD4+ and CD8+ peripheral blood T cells from healthy controls and from patients with patchy or totalis/universalis alopecia areata. Biopsies were taken from tofacitinib-treated patients at baseline and again at 4 and 24 weeks into treatment, and several of those patients also had a later scalp biopsy. Scalp clonality was compared among normal scalp (n=4), patchy alopecia areata scalp (n=8), and alopecia totalis/universalis scalp (n=8). RNA was obtained with the PAXgene miRNA kit for fixed scalp, the miRNeasy kit for PBMCs, and the RNeasy kit for mouse skin. Amplification of TCRbeta CDR3 regions was done by immunoSEQ multiplex PCR using 35 Vbeta forward primers and 13 Jbeta reverse primers. General study outcomes and caveats: With tofacitinib, both scalp clonality and the number of expanded CD8+ clones among the top 100 scalp clones went down significantly. Lesional scalp, especially in alopecia totalis/universalis, showed higher clonality and more expanded CD8+ clones than normal scalp, suggesting antigenic drive. Because the treated cohort was small and included a single nonresponder, larger studies are needed to assess links between baseline CD8+ expansion and response. TCR sequences shared between patients were less clear than in mice, possibly partly because of HLA diversity in the patient population. Many expanded lesional clones persisted in scalp and blood during tofacitinib treatment, which may partly explain relapse after stopping treatment. Unlike mouse skin, where gammadelta T cells dominate, normal human skin contains resident alphabeta T cells that get sequenced too, which complicates analysis of the scalp TCR repertoire.

The sample's treatment or condition label, in plain terms: oral pan-JAK inhibitor, 5-10 mg twice daily. From alopecia areata patients, peripheral blood was collected along with lesional scalp punch biopsies. After PBMCs were isolated by density centrifugation and stained for CD3, CD4 and CD8, a FACSAria was used to sort CD4+ and CD8+ T cells. V and J are truncated by 9 bases and 8 bases respectively, leaving an intervening sequence of 15 bases. CDR1 and CDR2 (SGHRS, YFSETQ) derive from the germline V gene. The CDR3 goes from the cysteine to the phenylalanine over 13 residues. Solely the CDR3 DNA is kept, with 39 bases framed from the first base.

The V gene is TRBV5-1 and the J gene is TRBJ1-6; D gene: possibly TRBD1, on 5 matching bases. The TCR originated in a human donor with alopecia areata. The starting material was CD4+ T cells sorted from blood, obtained at week 49, from a patient treated with tofacitinib. The CDR3 here reads CANLKTVYSPLHF. The nucleotide sequence is TGCGCCAACCTCAAGACAGTTTATTCACCCCTCCACTTT.